This TCR beta chain was sequenced during a study of T cells in Graves' hyperthyroidism and ophthalmopathy. Regarding the study as a whole: In blood, most of the thyroid clonotypes expanded above 0.001 were also present.

As to this clonotype: Its target is not known.

The investigators amplified TCR beta CDR3 regions from RNA transcripts. HTBI primers were the set used in a first-round RT-PCR of the TCR CDR3. TCRdb re-analysed the multiplex PCR reads in MiXCR, keeping a single row per CDR3 protein. The sample yields about 620,000 distinct CDR3 sequences, 15% to 20% seen once. Researchers defined stable Graves' hyperthyroidism as no ophthalmopathy progression within 18 months. Criteria for exclusion of patients were uncontrolled infection, other autoimmune disease, pregnancy or lactation. Thyroid ultrasound, orbital computed tomography, clinical symptoms, and serum thyroxine and TRAb underpinned diagnoses. CDR3 length: 15 residues. V shed 0 bases and J 4 bases; nucleotides not matched to a gene: 3. Germline V gene data show CDR1 as KGHSH and CDR2 as LQKENI.

This TCR was sampled from a woman aged 25-40 years with Graves' hyperthyroidism. The specimen sequenced was blood. The chain carries TRBV18 and TRBJ2-3; TRBD2 aligns across 8 bases. The CDR3 protein is CASSPPLAGPDTQYF. CDR3 DNA sequence: TGTGCCAGCTCACCACCCCTAGCGGGCCCAGATACGCAGTATTTT. Drawing the rest from reference TRBV18 and TRBJ2-3, the complete variable domain is NAGVMQNPRHLVRRRGQEARLRCSPMKGHSHVYWYRQLPEEGLKFMVYLQKENIIDESGMPKERFSAEFPKEGPSILRIQQVVRGDSAAYFCASSPPLAGPDTQYFGPGTRLTVL.